The rows below give T cell receptor beta chains drawn from one sample of a study of somatic mutations in cytotoxic T cells in rheumatoid arthritis. This table comes from immunoSEQ multiplex PCR, and its TCRdb copy is limited to in-frame clones, with some not included. This sample has about 7,000 clones, with 75% found just once. Input material: CD8+ T cells sorted from blood. Source of these receptors: an adult with rheumatoid arthritis. CDR3s include the opening cysteine and the closing phenylalanine or tryptophan. A D gene is named only where the DNA matches it firmly. Not all rows give a size; the values are once, few, many and, for expanded clones, a class.

J,V,D,size,CDR3,DNA
TRBJ2-5,TRBV5-1,TRBD1,NA,CASLAGTGKETQYF,TGCGCCAGTTTAGCCGGGACAGGGAAGGAGACCCAGTACTTC
TRBJ1-1,TRBV5-6,NA,few,CASTFNLGRGKTEAFF,TGTGCCAGCACCTTTAATCTCGGAAGGGGAAAAACTGAAGCTTTCTTT
TRBJ1-4,TRBV6-1,NA,few,CASSPGEVEKLFF,TGTGCCAGCTCCCCTGGGGAGGTTGAAAAACTGTTTTTT
TRBJ2-2,TRBV6-4,NA,once,CASSDINTGELFF,TGTGCCAGCAGTGACATCAACACCGGGGAGCTGTTTTTT
TRBJ1-2,TRBV5-1,NA,NA,CDSSLGTDNYGYTF,TGCGACAGCAGCCTAGGGACGGATAACTATGGCTACACCTTC
TRBJ2-2,TRBV10-3,NA,NA,CAIGLSGELFF,TGTGCCATCGGACTTAGCGGGGAGCTGTTTTTT
TRBJ2-5,TRBV21-1,NA,NA,CASSNYRGQETQYF,TGTGCCAGCAGCAATTACAGGGGCCAAGAGACCCAGTACTTC
TRBJ2-7,TRBV10-3,NA,NA,CAISEGNEQYF,TGTGCCATCAGTGAGGGGAACGAGCAGTACTTC
TRBJ2-4,TRBV7-2,NA,NA,CASSLVGGVKNIQYF,TGTGCCAGCAGCTTAGTGGGGGGCGTCAAAAACATTCAGTACTTC
TRBJ1-6,TRBV25-1,NA,NA,CASSDRRYNSPLHF,TGTGCCAGCAGTGACCGACGGTATAATTCACCCCTCCACTTT
TRBJ2-7,TRBV9,NA,NA,CASSSLTDSYEQYF,TGTGCCAGCAGCTCACTAACCGACTCCTACGAGCAGTACTTC
TRBJ2-2,TRBV18,NA,NA,CASSPRQDTGELFF,TGTGCCAGCTCACCGCGGCAAGACACCGGGGAGCTGTTTTTT
TRBJ2-5,TRBV28,TRBD2,once,CASSLRGGAETQYF,TGTGCCAGCAGTTTACGGGGGGGCGCAGAGACCCAGTACTTC
TRBJ2-1,TRBV6-6,TRBD1,NA,CASSYTRQGAYNEQFF,TGTGCCAGCAGTTACACTCGACAGGGCGCCTACAATGAGCAGTTCTTC
TRBJ1-3,TRBV2,NA,NA,CASSEGPFNGNTIYF,TGTGCCAGCAGTGAAGGCCCATTTAATGGAAACACCATATATTTT
TRBJ2-3,TRBV30,TRBD2,NA,CAWSGHPSGGRYF,TGTGCCTGGAGTGGCCATCCTAGCGGGGGGAGGTATTTT
TRBJ2-5,TRBV9,NA,few,CASSDGVAPETQYF,TGTGCCAGCAGCGATGGGGTCGCCCCAGAGACCCAGTACTTC
TRBJ2-3,TRBV28,TRBD2,NA,CASSPRRFSAGVGTQYF,TGTGCCAGCAGTCCCCGTCGCTTTTCGGCGGGGGTAGGGACGCAGTATTTT
TRBJ2-1,TRBV10-3,NA,NA,CAISEPGGAWYEQFF,TGTGCCATCAGTGAGCCCGGTGGAGCCTGGTATGAGCAGTTCTTC
TRBJ1-1,TRBV4-1,NA,large,CASSQTSAGTNTEAFF,TGCGCCAGCAGCCAAACATCTGCTGGGACGAACACTGAAGCTTTCTTT
TRBJ1-6,TRBV2,NA,NA,CASTRSWVEGSPLHF,TGTGCCAGCACCCGAAGTTGGGTGGAGGGCTCACCCCTCCACTTT
TRBJ1-4,TRBV7-2,NA,NA,CASSLGGSNEKLFF,TGTGCCAGCAGCTTAGGGGGGTCTAATGAAAAACTGTTTTTT
TRBJ2-7,TRBV7-9,NA,few,CASTSSSREQYF,TGTGCCAGCACCTCGTCCAGTCGGGAGCAGTACTTC
TRBJ2-7,TRBV28,NA,NA,CASSYKTGSYEQYF,TGTGCCAGCAGTTATAAAACAGGGTCCTACGAGCAGTACTTC
TRBJ2-3,TRBV27,TRBD2,medium-sized,CASSFSGGATDTQYF,TGTGCCAGCAGTTTTAGCGGGGGGGCCACAGATACGCAGTATTTT
TRBJ2-1,TRBV2,TRBD2,NA,CASSTGGDNEQFF,TGTGCCAGCAGTACGGGGGGGGACAATGAGCAGTTCTTC
TRBJ1-2,TRBV12-5,NA,NA,CASGLPPDLYGYTF,TGTGCTAGTGGTTTGCCCCCTGACCTATATGGCTACACCTTC
TRBJ2-4,TRBV7-9,NA,NA,CASSLTIAKNIQYF,TGTGCCAGCAGCTTGACAATAGCCAAAAACATTCAGTACTTC
TRBJ2-7,TRBV5-8,TRBD1,NA,CASSLLDRGFSYEQYF,TGTGCCAGCAGCTTGTTGGACAGGGGGTTTTCCTACGAGCAGTACTTC
TRBJ2-5,TRBV7-9,TRBD2,NA,CASSPPGSGGLETQYF,TGTGCCAGCAGCCCCCCGGGAAGCGGGGGGCTTGAGACCCAGTACTTC
TRBJ2-1,TRBV5-5,NA,NA,CASSLDYNEQFF,TGTGCCAGCAGCTTGGACTACAATGAGCAGTTCTTC
TRBJ1-2,TRBV6-5,TRBD1,NA,CASSYRDRGGYTF,TGTGCCAGCAGTTACCGGGACAGGGGAGGCTACACCTTC
TRBJ2-1,TRBV10-3,NA,NA,CAISSGNEQFF,TGTGCCATCAGTTCCGGGAATGAGCAGTTCTTC
TRBJ2-1,TRBV5-4,TRBD2,NA,CASSFWTSRSEQFF,TGTGCCAGCAGCTTTTGGACTAGTCGCTCGGAGCAGTTCTTC
TRBJ2-7,TRBV2,TRBD2,NA,CASEPSGVRHEQYF,TGTGCCAGCGAGCCGAGCGGGGTGCGGCACGAGCAGTACTTC
TRBJ1-5,TRBV5-6,NA,NA,CASSHGPGDQPQHF,TGTGCCAGCAGCCACGGGCCGGGGGATCAGCCCCAGCATTTT
TRBJ2-3,TRBV7-3,NA,NA,CASSFGGAGDTQYF,TGTGCCAGCAGTTTTGGGGGGGCAGGGGATACGCAGTATTTT
TRBJ2-1,TRBV30,TRBD1,few,CAWSWDRGYNEQFF,TGTGCCTGGAGTTGGGACAGGGGTTACAATGAGCAGTTCTTC
TRBJ1-2,TRBV5-5,TRBD1,NA,CASSLDRGRPYGYTF,TGTGCCAGCAGCTTGGACAGGGGGCGACCATATGGCTACACCTTC
TRBJ2-1,TRBV2,NA,NA,CASSEYSSYNEQFF,TGTGCCAGCAGTGAATACAGCTCCTACAATGAGCAGTTCTTC
TRBJ2-1,TRBV7-6,TRBD2,few,CASSRPGGSYNEQFF,TGTGCCAGCAGCCGGCCCGGGGGGTCCTACAATGAGCAGTTCTTC
TRBJ2-3,TRBV7-3,TRBD2,NA,CASSPNGLAEDTQYF,TGTGCCAGCAGCCCTAACGGACTAGCGGAAGATACGCAGTATTTT
TRBJ1-1,TRBV27,NA,once,CASREGGTEAFF,TGTGCCAGCAGGGAGGGGGGTACTGAAGCTTTCTTT
TRBJ2-5,TRBV5-6,TRBD2,NA,CASSLPGLAVTQYF,TGTGCCAGCAGTTTGCCGGGACTAGCGGTTACCCAGTACTTC
TRBJ1-1,TRBV19,NA,medium-sized,CASTWGRGSTEAFF,TGTGCCAGTACGTGGGGGAGGGGGAGCACTGAAGCTTTCTTT
TRBJ2-7,TRBV19,TRBD1,NA,CASSADRAAYEQYF,TGTGCCAGTAGTGCGGACAGGGCAGCCTACGAGCAGTACTTC
TRBJ1-1,TRBV19,NA,once,CASSIGRGGLNTEAFF,TGTGCCAGTAGTATAGGGCGGGGAGGGCTGAACACTGAAGCTTTCTTT
TRBJ2-7,TRBV29-1,NA,NA,CSVRRPPGYEQYF,TGCAGCGTTCGGCGGCCGCCGGGCTACGAGCAGTACTTC
TRBJ2-2,TRBV14,NA,NA,CASSQVTAHTGELFF,TGTGCCAGCAGCCAAGTTACGGCTCACACCGGGGAGCTGTTTTTT